These T cell receptor beta chains were read from a single sample in a study of shared clonotypes between healthy human individuals. Produced via immunoSEQ multiplex PCR; TCRdb's table is partial and in-frame only. The table records some 2,500,000 clones, just under 95% of them present only once. Input material: naive CD4+ T cells from PBMCs. The source of these receptors is a young man in good health. Some clones in this sample may be carry-over from other donors' samples. Both conserved end residues are part of each CDR3. The D gene is left open where the match is weak.

TRBJ1-2 NA TRBV7-9 CASSLALSGYTF TGTGCCAGCAGCTTAGCGCTATCTGGCTACACCTTC
TRBJ1-1 NA TRBV18 CASWSTFNTEAFF TGTGCCAGCTGGTCCACGTTTAACACTGAAGCTTTCTTT
TRBJ1-4 TRBD1 TRBV10-3 CAISAGGQGNEKLFF TGTGCCATCAGTGCTGGGGGACAGGGGAATGAAAAACTGTTTTTT
TRBJ2-2 TRBD1 TRBV20-1 CSADRAGELFF TGCAGTGCGGACAGGGCCGGGGAGCTGTTTTTT
TRBJ2-5 NA TRBV6-6 CASSYDMQSGQETQYF TGTGCCAGCAGTTACGATATGCAGTCGGGACAAGAGACCCAGTACTTC
TRBJ2-1 NA TRBV5-1 CASSVGGTLGYNEQFF TGCGCCAGCAGCGTAGGAGGCACCCTAGGCTACAATGAGCAGTTCTTC
TRBJ1-5 NA TRBV28 CAKPRRTENNQPQHF TGTGCCAAGCCCAGGAGGACAGAAAATAATCAGCCCCAGCATTTT
TRBJ2-1 NA TRBV5-1 CASSFKGNEQFF TGCGCCAGCAGCTTTAAGGGGAATGAGCAGTTCTTC
TRBJ2-3 TRBD1 TRBV4-2 CASSLTPRSSVPGQGTDTQYF TGTGCCAGCAGCCTTACCCCACGTTCATCGGTCCCGGGACAGGGGACAGATACGCAGTATTTT
TRBJ2-1 TRBD2 TRBV9 CASSVASGRGYNEQFF TGTGCCAGCAGCGTAGCTAGCGGGAGGGGCTACAATGAGCAGTTCTTC
TRBJ2-3 TRBD2 TRBV7-9 CASSPGLAGDTQYF TGTGCCAGCAGCCCGGGACTAGCTGGTGATACGCAGTATTTT
TRBJ2-7 TRBD1 TRBV5-5 CASSREGQGTYEQYF TGTGCCAGCAGCCGCGAGGGACAGGGGACCTACGAGCAGTACTTC
TRBJ1-2 TRBD1 TRBV15 CATSRNPQGNYGYTF TGTGCCACCAGCAGAAACCCACAGGGGAACTATGGCTACACCTTC
TRBJ2-7 TRBD1 TRBV25-1 CASSRQGSGGDYEQYF TGTGCCAGCAGTCGACAAGGCTCAGGGGGAGATTACGAGCAGTACTTC
TRBJ2-7 NA TRBV28 CASRSWAGTYEQYF TGTGCCAGCAGGTCCTGGGCGGGTACCTACGAGCAGTACTTC
TRBJ1-1 NA TRBV30 CAWSVGGDTEAFF TGTGCCTGGAGTGTCGGAGGGGACACTGAAGCTTTCTTT
TRBJ1-5 TRBD1 TRBV7-9 CASSLDRVGQPQHF TGTGCCAGCAGCTTGGACAGGGTCGGTCAGCCCCAGCATTTT
TRBJ2-2 TRBD2 TRBV9 CASSAHQTSGNTGELFF TGTGCCAGCAGCGCCCACCAAACTAGCGGGAACACCGGGGAGCTGTTTTTT
TRBJ2-5 NA TRBV28 CASSFIRPTTSRAGQETQYF TGTGCCAGCAGTTTTATTCGCCCCACAACCAGCCGGGCAGGCCAAGAGACCCAGTACTTC
TRBJ2-5 TRBD2 TRBV5-1 CASSLGPGGETQYF TGCGCCAGCAGCTTGGGCCCCGGGGGGGAGACCCAGTACTTC
TRBJ1-1 NA TRBV4-1 CASSQARQVTTTEAFF TGCGCCAGCAGCCAAGCTCGGCAGGTAACGACCACTGAAGCTTTCTTT
TRBJ2-5 TRBD2 TRBV4-1 CASSQGRTSGDAGEETQYF TGCGCCAGCAGCCAGGGCCGGACTAGTGGAGATGCGGGGGAAGAGACCCAGTACTTC
TRBJ2-5 NA TRBV5-1 CASSLSGDQETQYF TGCGCCAGCAGCTTGTCCGGGGACCAAGAGACCCAGTACTTC
TRBJ2-5 NA TRBV5-5 CASSRQGGGETQYF TGTGCCAGCAGCCGGCAGGGGGGAGGAGAGACCCAGTACTTC
TRBJ2-5 NA TRBV29-1 CSGAEDLTAQETQYF TGCAGCGGTGCCGAGGATCTGACGGCACAAGAGACCCAGTACTTC
TRBJ2-1 TRBD2 TRBV7-6 CASSSLAVPYNEQFF TGTGCCAGCAGTTCGCTAGCGGTTCCCTACAATGAGCAGTTCTTC
TRBJ2-1 NA TRBV2 CASRSSRYNEQFF TGTGCCAGCCGGTCCTCCCGATACAATGAGCAGTTCTTC
TRBJ1-1 NA TRBV7-2 CASSLAFGGDANTEAFF TGTGCCAGCAGCTTAGCGTTTGGAGGGGATGCGAACACTGAAGCTTTCTTT
TRBJ2-7 NA TRBV4-1 CASSQDSQAYGYEQYF TGCGCCAGCAGCCAAGATTCGCAGGCATACGGCTACGAGCAGTACTTC
TRBJ2-3 NA TRBV7-2 CASSYDWGTDTQYF TGTGCCAGCAGCTACGACTGGGGGACAGATACGCAGTATTTT
TRBJ1-5 NA TRBV2 CASSDEGRLQPQHF TGTGCCAGCAGTGACGAAGGGAGACTCCAGCCCCAGCATTTT
TRBJ2-3 NA TRBV19 CASSIGGVRTDTQYF TGTGCCAGTAGTATTGGAGGGGTCCGCACAGATACGCAGTATTTT
TRBJ1-2 NA TRBV29-1 CSVVRGGPYGYTF TGCAGCGTTGTGAGGGGTGGGCCCTATGGCTACACCTTC
TRBJ2-2 TRBD2 TRBV13 CASSSSSGRNTGELFF TGTGCCAGCAGCTCGTCTAGCGGGAGGAACACCGGGGAGCTGTTTTTT
TRBJ2-3 TRBD1 TRBV19 CASSALDRDFTDTQYF TGTGCCAGTAGTGCACTGGACAGGGATTTTACAGATACGCAGTATTTT
TRBJ1-1 NA TRBV5-1 CASSLGGTLNTEAFF TGCGCCAGCAGCTTGGGAGGGACGTTGAACACTGAAGCTTTCTTT